The subject of this entry is one TCR beta chain. This sample was included in a study of blood T cells in healthy people across ages. The overall study: Template switching picked up about one barcoded beta molecule for each two T cells.

Germline CDR1 DFQATT, CDR2 SNEGSKA (reference sequence). The CDR3 spans 14 residues. The V segment lost 5 bases and the J segment 0 bases; nucleotides outside the gene matches: 4. The use of a sample-barcoded 5' primer and a J-beta primer mix characterized a second PCR of roughly 6 to 11 cycles. Unique molecular identifiers of 12 random nucleotides labeled each cDNA. TCRdb analysed the 5' RACE reads with MiXCR anew, one entry per CDR3 protein. This sample has more than 650,000 distinct CDR3 sequences, with over 20% found just once. A minimum of 5 micrograms of total RNA was extracted per sample. This TCR derives from a man in his 70s in good health. Sequenced input: blood. The chain carries TRBV20-1 and TRBJ2-3; the match to TRBD1 covers 8 bases. The CDR3 nucleotides are TGCAGTGCTCCGGACAGGGTCAGCACAGATACGCAGTATTTT. This encodes CSAPDRVSTDTQYF.